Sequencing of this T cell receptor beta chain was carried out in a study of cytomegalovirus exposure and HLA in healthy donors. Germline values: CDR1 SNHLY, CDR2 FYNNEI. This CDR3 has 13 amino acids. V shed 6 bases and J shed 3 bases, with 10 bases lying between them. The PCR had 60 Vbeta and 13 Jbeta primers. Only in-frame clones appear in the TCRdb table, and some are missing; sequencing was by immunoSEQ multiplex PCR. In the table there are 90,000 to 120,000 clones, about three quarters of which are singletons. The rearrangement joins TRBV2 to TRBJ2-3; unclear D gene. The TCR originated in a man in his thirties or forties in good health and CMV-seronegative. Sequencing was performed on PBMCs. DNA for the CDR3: TGTGCCAGCAGAACCCGACTGACAGATACGCAGTATTTT. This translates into CASRTRLTDTQYF.